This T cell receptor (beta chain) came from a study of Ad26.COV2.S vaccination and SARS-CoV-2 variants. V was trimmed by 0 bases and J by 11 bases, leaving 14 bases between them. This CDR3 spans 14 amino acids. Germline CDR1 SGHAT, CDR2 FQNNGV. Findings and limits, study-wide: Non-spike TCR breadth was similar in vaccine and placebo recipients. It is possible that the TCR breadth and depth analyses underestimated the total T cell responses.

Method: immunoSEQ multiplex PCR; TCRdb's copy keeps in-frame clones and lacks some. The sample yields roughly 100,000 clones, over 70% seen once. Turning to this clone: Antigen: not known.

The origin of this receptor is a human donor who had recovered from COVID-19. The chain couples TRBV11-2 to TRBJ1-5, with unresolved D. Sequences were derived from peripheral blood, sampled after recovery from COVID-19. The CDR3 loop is CASSLDSRDQAQHF. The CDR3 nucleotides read TGTGCCAGCAGCTTAGATTCCCGAGACCAGGCCCAGCATTTT.